The 20 T cell receptor beta chains reported below all come from one sample, sequenced in a study of radiotherapy plus CTLA-4 blockade in lung cancer. TCRdb's copy holds only in-frame clones and misses some; the assay was immunoSEQ multiplex PCR. This sample carries tens of thousands of clones, 70% to 80% of them seen once, and the ten largest clones take approximately 9.9%. The source was peripheral blood, collected from a patient treated with radiotherapy plus ipilimumab. Receptors originate from a human donor with non-small cell lung cancer who had stable disease on radiotherapy plus ipilimumab.

This chain connects TRBV10-3 to TRBJ2-7; the match to TRBD1 covers 7 bases. The CDR3 sequence is 15 residues long. Trimming at V came to 6 bases and at J to 1 base, leaving 9 bases not matched to a gene. The germline V gene encodes CDR1 ENHRY and CDR2 SYGVKD. This CDR3 is CAIRPGTVGSYEQYF. The CDR3, as DNA: TGTGCCATCAGGCCCGGGACAGTGGGATCCTACGAGCAGTACTTC.

The rearrangement links TRBV5-5 to TRBJ2-3; D may be TRBD2 (5 bases). V shed 0 bases and J shed 4 bases, with 12 bases lying between them. The CDR3 loop spans 15 amino acids. Germline loops: CDR1 SGHKS, CDR2 YYEKEE (reference sequence). This CDR3 is CASSLGGMKADTQYF. CDR3 DNA sequence: TGTGCCAGCAGCTTGGGAGGGATGAAGGCAGATACGCAGTATTTT.

The gene calls are TRBV10-1 and TRBJ2-1, with TRBD1 matching 9 bases. The CDR3 is 16 amino acids. The V gene end was trimmed by 6 bases and the J gene end by 8 bases; junction bases not matched to a gene: 14. Looked up from germline, CDR1 is WNHNN and CDR2 is SYGVQD (reference sequence). In DNA, the CDR3 is TGCGCCAGCAGCCTTAGCCCGGGACAGGGTACCCATGAGCAGTTCTTC. Its translation is CASSLSPGQGTHEQFF.

The chain recombines TRBV18 with TRBJ1-5; D is perhaps TRBD1 (6 bases). V gave up 3 bases and J gave up 4 bases, with 7 bases separating them. Germline V gene lookup returns CDR1 KGHSH and CDR2 LQKENI. CDR3 length: 13 amino acids. CDR3 protein: CASSPGQNQPQHF. CDR3 sequence (DNA): TGTGCCAGCTCACCCGGACAGAATCAGCCCCAGCATTTT.

The chain joins TRBV10-3 to TRBJ1-2, with D possibly TRBD1 on 6 matching bases. Trimming left V 0 bases short and J 8 bases short, with 16 bases between. The CDR3 loop spans 15 amino acids. Germline V gene lookup returns CDR1 ENHRY and CDR2 SYGVKD. CDR3 DNA: TGTGCCATCAGTGAGTCATTCGGGGGGCTGAGAGGCTACACCTTC. This translates into CAISESFGGLRGYTF.

The chain couples TRBV9 to TRBJ2-7; 10 bases line up with TRBD1. The CDR3 is 15 residues long. The V gene end was trimmed by 3 bases and the J gene end by 2 bases; junction bases not matched to a gene: 5. Germline V gives CDR1 SGDLS, CDR2 YYNGEE. Here the CDR3 DNA reads TGTGCCAGCAGCGCGCGGGACAGGGGCACCTACGAGCAGTACTTC. As protein: CASSARDRGTYEQYF.

The chain recombines TRBV18 with TRBJ2-7, with a possible D match to TRBD1 (5 bases). From germline, CDR1 is KGHSH and CDR2 LQKENI. The CDR3 runs to 14 residues. V was cut by 3 bases and J by 2 bases, with 11 bases left in between. The CDR3 here is CASSPTGPPYEQYF. CDR3 bases: TGTGCCAGCTCACCTACAGGCCCCCCCTACGAGCAGTACTTC.

This clone ranks as medium-sized. V is TRBV6-6 and J is TRBJ1-2; D gene ambiguous. The germline gives CDR1 MNHNY, CDR2 SVGAGI (reference sequence). The V end was cut by 9 bases, the J end by 8 bases, with 28 bases between. This CDR3 has 16 residues. The CDR3 nucleotides read TGTGCCAGTACCTACCGTAACCGGGGAAGATCGCCGGGCTACACCTTC. It translates to CASTYRNRGRSPGYTF.

The chain uses TRBV30 and TRBJ1-2; D is perhaps TRBD1 (5 bases). Trimming pared 0 bases from V and 8 bases from J, leaving 13 bases between. The V gene's germline CDR1 is GTSNPN and CDR2 SVGIG (reference sequence). This CDR3 has 13 residues. CDR3 region: CAWSVHGAKGYTF. CDR3 sequence (DNA): TGTGCCTGGAGTGTACATGGGGCCAAAGGCTACACCTTC.

The chain joins TRBV5-1 to TRBJ1-6; 9 bases are a match to TRBD1. The J segment lost 7 bases and the V segment lost 0 bases, leaving 8 bases of the junction unmatched. Germline V gene sequence: CDR1 SGHRS, CDR2 YFSETQ. CDR3 size: 17 residues. The CDR3 sequence is CASSLDWDRASNSPLHF. CDR3 DNA: TGCGCCAGCAGCTTGGATTGGGACAGGGCTAGCAATTCACCCCTCCACTTT.

This rearrangement joins TRBV11-3 to TRBJ1-6, with 7 bases fitting TRBD1. The CDR3 loop spans 16 amino acids. The germline CDR1 and CDR2 sequences are SGHNT and YENEEA. V lost 5 bases to trimming and J lost 7 bases; unmatched junction nucleotides: 11. The CDR3 reads CASSTRPGQTNSPLHF. The CDR3, as DNA: TGTGCCAGCAGCACAAGGCCGGGACAGACAAATTCACCCCTCCACTTT.

The chain couples TRBV30 to TRBJ2-2; D is uncertain. Between the trimmed V and J ends, which lost 4 bases and 2 bases, there was a span of 11 bases. There are 14 residues in the CDR3. Germline CDR1 and CDR2: GTSNPN and SVGIG (reference sequence). The chain's CDR3 is CAWITSGNTGELFF. The CDR3 nucleotides are TGTGCCTGGATCACATCAGGAAACACCGGGGAGCTGTTTTTT.

The rearrangement joins TRBV9 to TRBJ1-4; perhaps TRBD1 as D (6 bases). The V end was cut by 0 bases, the J end by 8 bases, with 14 bases between. Germline-derived CDR1 and CDR2 are SGDLS and YYNGEE. CDR3 length: 15 amino acids. The CDR3 DNA follows: TGTGCCAGCAGCGTAGGTCCAGGGGAAAACGAAAAACTGTTTTTT. It encodes CASSVGPGENEKLFF.

The CDR3 bases are TGTGCCAGCAATCGGGGGGCTAAAACCTACGAGCAGTACTTC. It specifies CASNRGAKTYEQYF. The genes are TRBV7-9 and TRBJ2-7; TRBD2 might be the D (7 bases). The germline V and J ends were trimmed by 7 bases and 2 bases, with 15 bases remaining between them. Germline-derived CDR1 and CDR2 are SEHNR and FQNEAQ (reference sequence). The CDR3 consists of 14 residues.

The V gene is TRBV7-9, the J gene TRBJ2-5; TRBD1 might be the D (6 bases). CDR3 length equals 16 residues. The ends were cut back, 5 bases at V and 2 bases at J, with 18 bases in the middle. Germline V CDR1 and CDR2: SEHNR, FQNEAQ (reference sequence). The CDR3 spells CASSARSRGRQETQYF. DNA for the CDR3: TGTGCCAGCAGCGCCAGGTCCAGGGGTAGACAAGAGACCCAGTACTTC.

The rearrangement uses TRBV29-1 and TRBJ1-2, with D perhaps TRBD1 (5 bases). V lost 4 bases, J lost 7 bases, and 16 bases lay in between. The V gene's germline CDR1 is SQVTM and CDR2 ANQGSEA. CDR3 size: 13 residues. DNA for the CDR3: TGCAGCGTTGGGGGGGGGACCGGTAGTGGCTACACCTTC. Translation gives CSVGGGTGSGYTF.

This sequence joins TRBV19 and TRBJ2-1; D may be TRBD1 (6 bases). Trimming took off 4 bases at V and 3 bases at J, with 13 bases between the two ends. The CDR3 contains 15 residues. Germline V gene sequence: CDR1 LNHDA, CDR2 SQIVND (reference sequence). The CDR3 spells CASSKTGQSYNEQFF. CDR3 in DNA: TGTGCCAGTAGTAAGACAGGCCAAAGCTACAATGAGCAGTTCTTC.

This CDR3 reads CAWRDSGGMETQYF. As DNA, the CDR3 is TGTGCCTGGAGAGATAGCGGGGGGATGGAGACCCAGTACTTC. This sequence joins TRBV30 and TRBJ2-5; 10 bases match TRBD2. The V segment lost 3 bases and the J segment 5 bases; nucleotides outside the gene matches: 6. From germline, CDR1 is GTSNPN and CDR2 SVGIG (reference sequence). The CDR3 contains 14 residues.

The chain uses TRBV6-5 and TRBJ2-2, with TRBD1 matching 7 bases. The germline CDR1 and CDR2 sequences are MNHEY and SVGAGI. V dropped 6 bases and J dropped 4; count of bases not matched to a gene: 5. There are 14 residues in the CDR3. The DNA for the CDR3 is TGTGCCAGCAGGACACAGGGGAGCACCGGGGAGCTGTTTTTT. Translated, it gives CASRTQGSTGELFF.

This clone has more than one count but fewer than ten. The chain combines TRBV11-1 with TRBJ1-4; no clear D. V shed 0 bases and J shed 8 bases, with 10 bases lying between them. Germline V lookup: CDR1 SGHAT, CDR2 FQDESV (reference sequence). The CDR3 loop spans 14 amino acids. The CDR3 DNA sequence: TGTGCCAGCAGCTTAGCGGCCGCACCCGAAAAACTGTTTTTT. It yields the protein CASSLAAAPEKLFF.